The 16 T cell receptor beta chains below were found in one sample sequenced in a study of long-term antiretroviral therapy in people with HIV. Survey-level immunoSEQ v3.0 assays were run. Method: immunoSEQ multiplex PCR; TCRdb's copy keeps in-frame clones and lacks some. The sample shows 34,000 or so clones, approximately 84% of them seen only once. This sample comprised unsorted PBMCs, obtained roughly 2.9 years before starting antiretroviral therapy. These receptors were obtained from a woman in her twenties or thirties with HIV.

The V and J genes are TRBV5-1 and TRBJ1-2; 7 nucleotides agree with TRBD1. This CDR3 has 14 amino acids. Germline V gene lookup returns CDR1 SGHRS and CDR2 YFSETQ. The trim removed 7 bases at V and 4 bases at J, leaving 10 bases unmatched. The CDR3 spells CASGERGLGYGYTF. The CDR3 nucleotides read TGCGCCAGCGGAGAGAGGGGGCTTGGCTATGGCTACACCTTC.

The chain joins TRBV2 to TRBJ2-2, with D unclear. Trimming removed 7 bases from V and 8 bases from J, with 8 bases in between. CDR1 is SNHLY and CDR2 is FYNNEI in the germline V gene. The CDR3 loop spans 11 amino acids. CDR3 sequence: CASTLGGELFF. Written as DNA, the CDR3 is TGTGCCAGCACATTGGGGGGGGAGCTGTTTTTT.

This clone was found a few times. The chain joins TRBV5-1 to TRBJ2-7; 7 nucleotides line up with TRBD2. This CDR3 spans 14 amino acids. Germline V gene sequence: CDR1 SGHRS, CDR2 YFSETQ. V gave up 1 base and J gave up 3 bases; unmatched junction bases: 4. CDR3 in amino acids: CASSLSGNSYEQYF. The CDR3 region has the DNA TGCGCCAGCAGCTTGAGCGGGAATAGCTACGAGCAGTACTTC.

This clone was seen only once. CDR3 residues: CASSPRGRGGLDTQYF. The CDR3 DNA reads TGTGCCAGCAGTCCCCGAGGGCGGGGGGGGCTGGATACGCAGTATTTT. This rearrangement joins TRBV27 to TRBJ2-3, with TRBD2 matching 9 bases. Trimming cost V 5 bases and J 6 bases; bases outside gene matches: 12. Germline CDR1 and CDR2: MNHEY and SMNVEV (reference sequence). The CDR3 is 16 residues long.

The gene calls are TRBV7-2 and TRBJ1-2; 8 bases align to TRBD1. Germline CDR1 and CDR2: SGHTA and FQGNSA. V gave up 1 base and J gave up 3 bases; unmatched junction bases: 10. This CDR3 has 17 residues. DNA of the CDR3: TGTGCCAGCAGCTTAGTCCGGACAGGGTTGTATGACTATGGCTACACCTTC. Its translation is CASSLVRTGLYDYGYTF.

V is TRBV27 and J is TRBJ1-2; D not certain. Germline V gene lookup returns CDR1 MNHEY and CDR2 SMNVEV (reference sequence). Deletions cut 1 base from V and 5 bases from J, with 8 bases between. This CDR3 region has 13 residues. In nucleotides, the CDR3 is TGTGCCAGCAGTTTATTTATAGGGTATGGCTACACCTTC. This translates into CASSLFIGYGYTF.

The genes are TRBV29-1 and TRBJ1-1; 8 bases line up with TRBD1. The germline V gene has CDR1 SQVTM and CDR2 ANQGSEA. The V and J ends lost 7 bases and 0 bases, in that order; junction bases with no gene match: 4. This CDR3 is built from 13 residues. CDR3 sequence reads: CSAWTGMNTEAFF. The CDR3 DNA reads as TGCAGCGCCTGGACAGGGATGAACACTGAAGCTTTCTTT.

This CDR3 reads CASSEQGELANVLTF. CDR3 sequence (DNA): TGTGCCAGCAGTGAACAGGGAGAATTGGCCAACGTCCTGACTTTC. V is TRBV6-1 and J is TRBJ2-6; perhaps D is TRBD1 or TRBD2 (5 bases each). Trimming cost V 2 bases and J 6 bases, with 11 bases left between them. The CDR3 length is 15 residues. Germline CDR1 reads MNHNS; CDR2 reads SASEGT.

This chain joins TRBV14 and TRBJ2-2; D is undetermined. The CDR3 totals 15 residues. The germline V gene has CDR1 SGHDN and CDR2 FVKESK. The V end lost 0 bases, the J end lost 0 bases, and 5 bases lay between the germline ends. The CDR3 region has the DNA TGTGCCAGCAGCCAAGAAGGACCGAACACCGGGGAGCTGTTTTTT. It yields the protein CASSQEGPNTGELFF.

This chain links TRBV5-8 with TRBJ1-2; the D is unclear. Per the germline V gene, CDR1 is SGHTS and CDR2 is YDEGEE. V dropped 1 base and J dropped 3 bases, with 7 bases sitting between them. The length of the CDR3 is 13 residues. CDR3 loop: CASSLYTDYGYTF. CDR3 sequence (DNA): TGTGCCAGCAGCTTGTATACTGACTATGGCTACACCTTC.

The chain joins TRBV27 to TRBJ2-1; D may match TRBD1 or TRBD2 (6 bases each). With 7 bases removed from V and 8 bases from J, the gap between germline ends came to 21 bases. CDR3 length: 15 amino acids. Germline CDR1 is MNHEY and CDR2 is SMNVEV (reference sequence). Written as DNA, the CDR3 is TGTGCCAGCACCCGCATGGGGGGCCTAGACGATGAGCAGTTCTTC. This translates into CASTRMGGLDDEQFF.

This CDR3 reads CATGDIRSGNTIYF. The CDR3 nucleotides are TGTGCCACCGGGGACATCCGCTCTGGAAACACCATATATTTT. The chain combines TRBV19 with TRBJ1-3; D is perhaps TRBD1 (6 bases). Germline CDR1 reads LNHDA; CDR2 reads SQIVND (reference sequence). V was pared by 10 bases and J by 0 bases, with 13 bases between. The CDR3 totals 14 residues. Using reference TRBV19 and TRBJ1-3 for the parts outside the CDR3, the full variable domain is DGGITQSPKYLFRKEGQNVTLSCEQNLNHDAMYWYRQDPGQGLRLIYYSQIVNDFQKGDIAEGYSVSREKKESFPLTVTSAQKNPTAFYLCATGDIRSGNTIYFGEGSWLTVV.

The genes are TRBV10-3 and TRBJ2-3; D ambiguous. Germline V gene lookup returns CDR1 ENHRY and CDR2 SYGVKD. CDR3 size: 15 residues. Deletions cut 0 bases from V and 4 bases from J, with 11 bases between. DNA of the CDR3: TGTGCCATCAGTGAGTCAGAAAGTGGGGCAGATACGCAGTATTTT. It codes for CAISESESGADTQYF.

A single count supports this clone. The chain employs TRBV12-5 and TRBJ1-1; D is unclear. Germline V gene lookup returns CDR1 LGHNT and CDR2 FRNRAP. The CDR3 runs 16 residues. The CDR3 DNA is TGTGCGGCCTGGGGAGGTATGGGAACTATGAACACTGAAGCTTTCTTT. Its protein is CAAWGGMGTMNTEAFF.

The CDR3 region has the DNA TGCGCCAGCAGCCCCAGGACTAGTGCCGGGGAGCTGTTTTTT. This sequence encodes CASSPRTSAGELFF. V is TRBV4-1 and J is TRBJ2-2; 7 nucleotides match TRBD2. J lost 6 bases, V lost 4 bases, and 5 bases had no gene match. Germline values: CDR1 MGHRA, CDR2 YSYEKL. The CDR3 is 14 residues long.

The gene calls are TRBV5-1 and TRBJ1-2; D not certain. The germline gives CDR1 SGHRS, CDR2 YFSETQ. Trimming removed 1 base from V and 2 bases from J, with 15 bases in between. The CDR3 is made up of 16 amino acids. The CDR3 protein is CASSLLGNVGNYGYTF. The DNA of the CDR3 is TGCGCCAGCAGCTTGTTAGGGAACGTTGGCAACTATGGCTACACCTTC. The complete variable domain, with remaining parts taken from reference TRBV5-1 and TRBJ1-2, reads KAGVTQTPRYLIKTRGQQVTLSCSPISGHRSVSWYQQTPGQGLQFLFEYFSETQRNKGNFPGRFSGRQFSNSRSEMNVSTLELGDSALYLCASSLLGNVGNYGYTFGSGTRLTVV.